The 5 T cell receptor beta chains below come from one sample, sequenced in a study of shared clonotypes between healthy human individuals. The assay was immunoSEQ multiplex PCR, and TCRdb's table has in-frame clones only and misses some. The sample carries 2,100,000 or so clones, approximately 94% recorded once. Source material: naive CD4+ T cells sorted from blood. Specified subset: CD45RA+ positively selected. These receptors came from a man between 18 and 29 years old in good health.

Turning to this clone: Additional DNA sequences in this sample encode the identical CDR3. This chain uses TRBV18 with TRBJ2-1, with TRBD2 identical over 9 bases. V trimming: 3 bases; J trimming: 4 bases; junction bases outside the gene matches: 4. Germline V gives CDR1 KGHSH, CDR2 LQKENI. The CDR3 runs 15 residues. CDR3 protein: CASSPRLAVYNEQFF. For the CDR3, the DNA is TGTGCCAGCTCACCTCGACTAGCGGTTTACAATGAGCAGTTCTTC. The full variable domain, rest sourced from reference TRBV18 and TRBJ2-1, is NAGVMQNPRHLVRRRGQEARLRCSPMKGHSHVYWYRQLPEEGLKFMVYLQKENIIDESGMPKERFSAEFPKEGPSILRIQQVVRGDSAAYFCASSPRLAVYNEQFFGPGTRLTVL.

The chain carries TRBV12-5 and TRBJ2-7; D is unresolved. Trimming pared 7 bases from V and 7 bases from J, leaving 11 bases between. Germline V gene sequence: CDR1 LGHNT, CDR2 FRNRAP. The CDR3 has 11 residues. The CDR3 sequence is CASAKTREQYF. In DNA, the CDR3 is TGTGCTAGTGCCAAAACGAGGGAGCAGTACTTC.

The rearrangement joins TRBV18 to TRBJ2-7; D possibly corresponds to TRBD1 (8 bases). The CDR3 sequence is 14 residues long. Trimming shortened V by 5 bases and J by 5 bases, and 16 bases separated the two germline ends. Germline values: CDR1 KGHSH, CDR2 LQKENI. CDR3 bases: TGTGCCAGCTCAACTAACAGGGGGGGGAACGAGCAGTACTTC. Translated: CASSTNRGGNEQYF.

This CDR3 is CASRTRSTEAFF. In DNA, the CDR3 is TGTGCCAGCAGGACGAGGAGCACTGAAGCTTTCTTT. J is TRBJ1-1 and V is TRBV5-8; D is unclear. V was pared by 5 bases and J by 4 bases, with 9 bases between. This CDR3 contains 12 residues. Germline CDR1 and CDR2: SGHTS and YDEGEE.

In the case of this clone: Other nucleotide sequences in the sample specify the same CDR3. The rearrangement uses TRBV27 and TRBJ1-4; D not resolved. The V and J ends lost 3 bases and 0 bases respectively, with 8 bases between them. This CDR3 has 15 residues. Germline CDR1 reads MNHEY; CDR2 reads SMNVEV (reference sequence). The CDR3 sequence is CASSLGGATNEKLFF. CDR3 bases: TGTGCCAGCAGTTTGGGAGGTGCAACTAATGAAAAACTGTTTTTT.